These 32 T cell receptor beta chains were all obtained from the same sample, sequenced in a study of cytomegalovirus exposure and HLA in healthy donors. The PCR contained 60 Vbeta and 13 Jbeta primers. The assay was immunoSEQ multiplex PCR, and TCRdb's table has in-frame clones only and misses some. This sample contains tens of thousands of clones. The sequencing sample was made of PBMCs. The source is a woman in her sixties or seventies in good health and CMV-seropositive.

The rearrangement uses TRBV7-2 and TRBJ2-7; 7 nucleotides line up with TRBD2. The CDR3 loop spans 14 amino acids. Per the germline V gene, CDR1 is SGHTA and CDR2 is FQGNSA. The ends lost 2 bases at V and 2 bases at J; junction bases unmatched: 3. The CDR3 loop is CASSLSGTAYEQYF. CDR3 DNA sequence: TGTGCCAGCAGCTTAAGCGGGACTGCCTACGAGCAGTACTTC.

The chain has TRBV13 and TRBJ2-1, with D possibly TRBD2 on 7 matching bases. Between the trimmed V and J ends, which lost 2 bases and 6 bases, there was a span of 14 bases. The CDR3 runs to 15 residues. The germline V gene has CDR1 PRHDT and CDR2 FYEKMQ (reference sequence). The CDR3 DNA reads as TGTGCCAGCAGCTTAAGGGGGGGGCCTCGCAATGAGCAGTTCTTC. It specifies CASSLRGGPRNEQFF.

A note on this clone: This specimen includes other DNA sequences encoding the same CDR3. V and J are TRBV4-3 and TRBJ2-7; perhaps TRBD2 as D (5 bases). V lost 0 bases to trimming and J lost 3 bases, with 12 bases between them. CDR3 length equals 15 residues. Germline CDR1 is LGHNA and CDR2 is YSLEER. The CDR3 DNA sequence: TGCGCCAGCAGCCAAGATCGGGCAGGACTCTACGAGCAGTACTTC. Translating it yields CASSQDRAGLYEQYF.

CDR3 in DNA: TGTGCCAGCAGGGGGTTAGCGGGGCAGGGGGGCATGAACACTGAAGCTTTCTTT. Its translation is CASRGLAGQGGMNTEAFF. The chain employs TRBV7-8 and TRBJ1-1, with 7 bases fitting TRBD1. CDR1 SGHVS and CDR2 FQNEAQ come from the germline V gene. The V segment lost 6 bases and the J segment 0 bases; nucleotides outside the gene matches: 16. The CDR3 sequence is 18 residues long.

The chain couples TRBV15 to TRBJ2-7; weak D call: TRBD1 (5 bases). This CDR3 has 12 residues. The germline CDR1 and CDR2 sequences are LNHNV and YYDKDF (reference sequence). V was cut by 8 bases and J by 4 bases, with 12 bases left in between. For the CDR3, the DNA is TGTGCCACCCACGACAGAGGTTACGAGCAGTACTTC. It specifies CATHDRGYEQYF.

The chain joins TRBV6-6 to TRBJ1-5; tentatively, D is TRBD1 (6 bases). The CDR3 has 13 residues. Germline values: CDR1 MNHNY, CDR2 SVGAGI (reference sequence). V lost 6 bases, J lost 8 bases, and 14 bases lay in between. DNA for the CDR3: TGTGCCAGCAGAAGGGGGGGAGGGGAGCCCCAGCATTTT. Translating it yields CASRRGGGEPQHF.

The genes are TRBV12-5 and TRBJ2-7; the D gene is possibly TRBD2 (5 bases). CDR1 and CDR2 (germline): LGHNT, FRNRAP. The CDR3 has 12 residues. The V end was cut by 6 bases, the J end by 5 bases, with 11 bases between. The CDR3 spells CASGLGVHEQYF. In DNA, the CDR3 is TGTGCTAGTGGCCTCGGGGTTCACGAGCAGTACTTC.

The CDR3 DNA sequence: TGTGCCAGCAGGGATCAAACTTACAGTAGATCGCGCACTGAAGCTTTCTTT. It yields the protein CASRDQTYSRSRTEAFF. The rearrangement joins TRBV28 to TRBJ1-1; the D is unclear. The CDR3 runs 17 residues. Germline V gives CDR1 MDHEN, CDR2 SYDVKM. Trimming stripped 6 bases from V and 4 bases from J, with 24 bases between.

The chain links TRBV18 to TRBJ1-6, with a tentative D call TRBD1 (5 bases). The CDR3 consists of 16 residues. Trimming took off 0 bases at V and 9 bases at J, with 15 bases between the two ends. Germline CDR1 is KGHSH and CDR2 is LQKENI. The CDR3 bases are TGTGCCAGCTCACCACCCGGCAGGGAAAGCGCTTCACCCCTCCACTTT. Its protein product is CASSPPGRESASPLHF.

V and J are TRBV7-9 and TRBJ1-6, with TRBD1 matching over 9 bases. The germline CDR1 and CDR2 sequences are SEHNR and FQNEAQ (reference sequence). The V and J ends lost 5 bases and 10 bases, in that order; junction bases with no gene match: 9. The CDR3 runs to 15 residues. The CDR3 coding sequence is TGTGCCAGCAGCCCCGGGACAGGGTATGGGTCACCCCTCCACTTT. Its translation is CASSPGTGYGSPLHF.

The rearrangement joins TRBV19 to TRBJ1-5; possible D gene TRBD1, 6 bases. This CDR3 comprises 16 residues. The ends were cut back, 6 bases at V and 5 bases at J, with 20 bases in the middle. The germline CDR1 and CDR2 sequences are LNHDA and SQIVND (reference sequence). CDR3 bases: TGTGCCAGTAGCGTTCACGACAGGTCCCCTTATCAGCCCCAGCATTTT. Amino acids: CASSVHDRSPYQPQHF.

The V and J genes are TRBV6-1 and TRBJ2-3, with 9 positions matching TRBD2. With V trimmed by 0 bases and J by 0 bases, 1 base remained unmatched. Germline CDR1 is MNHNS and CDR2 is SASEGT. The CDR3 sequence is 16 residues long. The CDR3 sequence is CASSEATSGSTDTQYF. The CDR3 coding sequence is TGTGCCAGCAGTGAAGCGACTAGCGGTAGCACAGATACGCAGTATTTT.

The rearrangement links TRBV4-1 to TRBJ2-3; D ambiguous. The CDR3 has 15 amino acids. Germline loops: CDR1 MGHRA, CDR2 YSYEKL. V gave up 0 bases and J gave up 4 bases, with 11 bases separating them. The CDR3 protein is CASSQELSRADTQYF. In nucleotides, the CDR3 is TGCGCCAGCAGCCAAGAACTTTCCCGGGCAGATACGCAGTATTTT.

The V call is TRBV18, the J call TRBJ2-5, with 10 nucleotides matching TRBD2. Germline CDR1 reads KGHSH; CDR2 reads LQKENI. Trimming at V came to 1 base and at J to 4 bases, leaving 3 bases not matched to a gene. This CDR3 has 15 amino acids. The DNA of the CDR3 is TGTGCCAGCTCACCACGGCTAGCGGGGGCAGAGACCCAGTACTTC. The encoded protein is CASSPRLAGAETQYF.

The chain is built from TRBV6-1 and TRBJ1-2; 7 nucleotides match TRBD1. The CDR3 contains 13 residues. The germline gives CDR1 MNHNS, CDR2 SASEGT. Trimming took 8 bases from V and 3 from J; bases not matched to a gene: 6. CDR3 nucleotides: TGTGCCAGCTGTCACGGGACAGACTATGGCTACACCTTC. This codes for CASCHGTDYGYTF.

With regard to this clone: Other DNA sequences in this specimen translate into the identical CDR3. V is TRBV6-5 and J is TRBJ1-1; D gene unclear. The CDR3 spans 14 residues. Per the germline V gene, CDR1 is MNHEY and CDR2 is SVGAGI. The ends were cut back, 6 bases at V and 1 base at J, with 12 bases in the middle. The CDR3 DNA sequence: TGTGCCAGCAGCCGGAGGACGGGGAACACTGAAGCTTTCTTT. This encodes CASSRRTGNTEAFF.

The chain is built from TRBV27 and TRBJ1-6, with D perhaps matching TRBD1 (5 bases). In germline, CDR1 is MNHEY, CDR2 SMNVEV (reference sequence). Between the trimmed V and J ends, which lost 10 bases and 2 bases, there was a span of 15 bases. This CDR3 spans 15 amino acids. The CDR3 is CATRGGEAYNSPLHF. DNA of the CDR3: TGTGCCACCCGGGGGGGGGAGGCCTATAATTCACCCCTCCACTTT.

This clone shows up as medium-sized by frequency. Additional DNA sequences in this sample encode the identical CDR3. The gene calls are TRBV28 and TRBJ2-2; a possible D gene is TRBD1 (6 bases). This CDR3 is 13 amino acids long. CDR1 MDHEN and CDR2 SYDVKM come from the germline V gene. Deletions cut 6 bases from V and 5 bases from J, with 10 bases between. The CDR3 loop is CASSPRGTGELFF. CDR3 bases: TGTGCCAGCAGCCCCAGGGGAACCGGGGAGCTGTTTTTT.

The genes are TRBV28 and TRBJ1-2; no clear D. CDR1 MDHEN and CDR2 SYDVKM come from the germline V gene. The length of the CDR3 is 12 residues. V shed 7 bases and J shed 4 bases, with 10 bases lying between them. CDR3 residues: CASTDFTYGYTF. The CDR3 region has the DNA TGTGCCAGCACCGACTTTACCTATGGCTACACCTTC.

The V call is TRBV27, the J call TRBJ2-5, with 7 positions matching TRBD1. From germline, CDR1 is MNHEY and CDR2 SMNVEV (reference sequence). There are 15 residues in the CDR3. V lost 3 bases to trimming and J lost 4 bases; unmatched junction nucleotides: 8. CDR3 nucleotides: TGTGCCAGCAGTTTCTTAGGGGGCGCAGTAGAGACCCAGTACTTC. This translates into CASSFLGGAVETQYF.

Comments on this clone: Other DNA sequences in the same sample also yield this CDR3. The genes are TRBV6-5 and TRBJ1-4; maybe TRBD1 (5 bases). CDR3 length equals 15 residues. CDR1 is MNHEY, CDR2 SVGAGI, per germline. Between the trimmed V and J ends, which lost 6 bases and 0 bases, there was a span of 11 bases. This CDR3 is CASSGGVATNEKLFF. CDR3 DNA sequence: TGTGCCAGCAGCGGAGGGGTGGCAACTAATGAAAAACTGTTTTTT.

V is TRBV29-1 and J is TRBJ1-4; the D is unclear. Looked up from germline, CDR1 is SQVTM and CDR2 is ANQGSEA. This CDR3 is 11 amino acids long. Trimming removed 6 bases from V and 4 bases from J, with 6 bases in between. CDR3 region: CSVAYNEKLFF. The CDR3 coding sequence is TGCAGCGTAGCATATAATGAAAAACTGTTTTTT.

The chain recombines TRBV4-1 with TRBJ1-5; no reliable D call. The germline gives CDR1 MGHRA, CDR2 YSYEKL. With 0 bases removed from V and 12 bases from J, the gap between germline ends came to 24 bases. The CDR3 has 17 residues. The CDR3 nucleotides are TGCGCCAGCAGCCAAGATCTGGGTGAGGGCATCCGGTGGGACCAGCATTTT. Its protein is CASSQDLGEGIRWDQHF.

The chain combines TRBV6-5 with TRBJ1-1, with no clear D. V was pared by 8 bases and J by 1 base, with 14 bases between. Germline lookup yields CDR1 MNHEY and CDR2 SVGAGI. The CDR3 loop spans 14 amino acids. CDR3 amino acids: CASFPRQANTEAFF. CDR3 nucleotide sequence: TGTGCCAGCTTTCCCAGGCAGGCGAACACTGAAGCTTTCTTT.

This sequence joins TRBV18 and TRBJ1-2; weak D call: TRBD1 (5 bases). Trimming removed 6 bases at V and 2 bases at J, with 10 bases between. Germline values: CDR1 KGHSH, CDR2 LQKENI. CDR3 length: 13 residues. This CDR3 reads CASSSDSNYGYTF. CDR3 DNA: TGTGCCAGCTCTTCTGACAGCAACTATGGCTACACCTTC.

The chain joins TRBV18 to TRBJ1-1, with D perhaps matching TRBD1 (5 bases). Trimming removed 7 bases from V and 5 bases from J, with 17 bases in between. The germline V gene has CDR1 KGHSH and CDR2 LQKENI. This CDR3 has 14 residues. The CDR3 reads CASFQAQVVTEAFF. Here the CDR3 DNA reads TGTGCCAGCTTTCAGGCACAGGTTGTGACTGAAGCTTTCTTT.

The chain has TRBV6-1 and TRBJ2-7; a possible D gene is TRBD1 (5 bases). The germline gives CDR1 MNHNS, CDR2 SASEGT. This CDR3 comprises 12 residues. Trimming removed 8 bases from V and 7 bases from J, with 15 bases in between. Here the CDR3 DNA reads TGTGCCAGCCGAACAGGAAGACTGGAGCAGTACTTC. This codes for CASRTGRLEQYF.

This chain uses TRBV5-5 with TRBJ2-2; 8 nucleotides match TRBD1. This CDR3 region has 14 residues. CDR1 SGHKS and CDR2 YYEKEE come from the germline V gene (reference sequence). The trim removed 4 bases at V and 7 bases at J, leaving 6 bases unmatched. The CDR3 protein is CASSARTGSGELFF. The CDR3, as DNA: TGTGCCAGCAGCGCCCGGACAGGGAGCGGGGAGCTGTTTTTT.

The V call is TRBV6-6, the J call TRBJ2-7, with 7 bases fitting TRBD1. The CDR3 runs 16 residues. The V gene end was trimmed by 1 base and the J gene end by 2 bases; junction bases not matched to a gene: 8. From germline, CDR1 is MNHNY and CDR2 SVGAGI (reference sequence). The CDR3 loop is CASSYFSGTVTYEQYF. The CDR3 DNA follows: TGTGCCAGCAGTTACTTTTCCGGGACAGTTACCTACGAGCAGTACTTC.

The chain links TRBV6-5 to TRBJ1-5; a possible D gene is TRBD1 (6 bases). Germline CDR1 and CDR2: MNHEY and SVGAGI. V was shortened by 5 bases and J by 4 bases, with 12 bases between the two germline ends. CDR3 size: 14 residues. The CDR3 bases are TGTGCCAGCAGTGAACAACAGGGAAATCAGCCCCAGCATTTT. Translated: CASSEQQGNQPQHF.

This sequence joins TRBV5-1 and TRBJ1-3; the D gene is possibly TRBD1 (6 bases). Trimming stripped 2 bases from V and 4 bases from J, with 13 bases between. Germline V gene lookup returns CDR1 SGHRS and CDR2 YFSETQ. The CDR3 is made up of 15 amino acids. The CDR3 nucleotides read TGCGCCAGCAGCTTAGGGACAACCAAGGGAAACACCATATATTTT. This sequence encodes CASSLGTTKGNTIYF.

The chain carries TRBV28 and TRBJ1-1, with 8 positions matching TRBD1. Germline V gene data show CDR1 as MDHEN and CDR2 as SYDVKM. V trimming: 6 bases; J trimming: 7 bases; junction bases outside the gene matches: 13. This CDR3 spans 15 amino acids. The CDR3 bases are TGTGCCAGCAGACCTGATGGGACAGGTCGTCTTGAAGCTTTCTTT. It translates to CASRPDGTGRLEAFF.